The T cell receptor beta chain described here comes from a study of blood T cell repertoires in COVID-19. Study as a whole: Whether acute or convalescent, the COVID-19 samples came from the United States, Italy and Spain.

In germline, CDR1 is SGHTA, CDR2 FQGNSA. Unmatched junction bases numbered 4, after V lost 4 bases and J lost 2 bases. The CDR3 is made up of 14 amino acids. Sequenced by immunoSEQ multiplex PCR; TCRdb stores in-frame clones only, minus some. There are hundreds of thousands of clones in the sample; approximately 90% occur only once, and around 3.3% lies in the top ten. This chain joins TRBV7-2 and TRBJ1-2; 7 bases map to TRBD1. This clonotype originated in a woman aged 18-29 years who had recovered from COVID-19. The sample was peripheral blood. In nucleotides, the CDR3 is TGTGCCAGCAGCTATACGACAGGGAACTATGGCTACACCTTC. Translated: CASSYTTGNYGYTF.